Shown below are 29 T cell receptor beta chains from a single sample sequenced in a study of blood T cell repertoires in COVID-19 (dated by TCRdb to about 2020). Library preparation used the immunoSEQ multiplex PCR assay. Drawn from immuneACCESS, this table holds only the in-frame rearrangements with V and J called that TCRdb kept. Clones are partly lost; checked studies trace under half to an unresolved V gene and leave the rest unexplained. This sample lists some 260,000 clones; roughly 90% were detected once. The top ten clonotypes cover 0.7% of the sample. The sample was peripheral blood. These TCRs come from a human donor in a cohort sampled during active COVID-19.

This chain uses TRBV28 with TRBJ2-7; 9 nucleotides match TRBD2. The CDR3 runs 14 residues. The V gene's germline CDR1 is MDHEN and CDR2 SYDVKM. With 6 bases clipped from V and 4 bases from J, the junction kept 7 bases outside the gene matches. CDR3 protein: CASSLPGLAYEQYF. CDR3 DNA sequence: TGTGCCAGCAGCCTACCGGGACTAGCTTACGAGCAGTACTTC.

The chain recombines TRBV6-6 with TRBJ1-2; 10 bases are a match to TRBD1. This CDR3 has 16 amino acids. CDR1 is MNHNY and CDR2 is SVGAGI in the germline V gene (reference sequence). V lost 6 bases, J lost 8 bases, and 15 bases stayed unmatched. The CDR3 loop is CASRSGTGAPREGYTF. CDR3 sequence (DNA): TGTGCCAGCAGATCCGGGACAGGGGCCCCGAGGGAGGGCTACACCTTC.

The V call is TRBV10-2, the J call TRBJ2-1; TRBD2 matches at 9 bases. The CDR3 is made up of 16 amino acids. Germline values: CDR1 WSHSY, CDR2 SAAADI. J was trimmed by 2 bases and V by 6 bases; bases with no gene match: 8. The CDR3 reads CASRSRTSEAYNEQFF. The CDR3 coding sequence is TGCGCCAGCAGAAGTAGGACTAGCGAGGCCTACAATGAGCAGTTCTTC.

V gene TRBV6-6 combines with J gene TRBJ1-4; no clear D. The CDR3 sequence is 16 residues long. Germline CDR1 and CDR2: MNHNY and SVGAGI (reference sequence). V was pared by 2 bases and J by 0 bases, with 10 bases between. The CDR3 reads CASSYAAVSTNEKLFF. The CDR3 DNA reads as TGTGCCAGCAGTTACGCGGCAGTTTCAACTAATGAAAAACTGTTTTTT.

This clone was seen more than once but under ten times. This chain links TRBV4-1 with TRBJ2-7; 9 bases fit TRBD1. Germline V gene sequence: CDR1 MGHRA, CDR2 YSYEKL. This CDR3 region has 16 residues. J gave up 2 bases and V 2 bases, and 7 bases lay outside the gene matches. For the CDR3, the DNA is TGCGCCAGCAGCCAACCCGGGACAGGGACCACCTACGAGCAGTACTTC. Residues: CASSQPGTGTTYEQYF.

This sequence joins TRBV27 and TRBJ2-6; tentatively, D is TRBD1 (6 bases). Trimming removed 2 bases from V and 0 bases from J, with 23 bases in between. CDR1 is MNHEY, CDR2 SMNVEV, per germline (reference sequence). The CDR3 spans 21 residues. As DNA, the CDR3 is TGTGCCAGCAGTTTACGGAATACAGGGTTTTCGCCGAGCTCTGGGGCCAACGTCCTGACTTTC. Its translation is CASSLRNTGFSPSSGANVLTF.

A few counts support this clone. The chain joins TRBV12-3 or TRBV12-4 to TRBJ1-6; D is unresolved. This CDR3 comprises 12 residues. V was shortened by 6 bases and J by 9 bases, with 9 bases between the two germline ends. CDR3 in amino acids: CASSPGSSPLHF. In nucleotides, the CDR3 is TGTGCCAGCAGCCCGGGGAGTTCACCCCTCCACTTT.

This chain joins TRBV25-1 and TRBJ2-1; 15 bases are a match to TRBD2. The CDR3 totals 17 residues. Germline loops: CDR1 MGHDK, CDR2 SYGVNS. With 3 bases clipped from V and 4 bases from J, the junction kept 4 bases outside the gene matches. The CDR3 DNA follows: TGTGCCAGCAGTGATCACGGGACTAGCGGGAGGTACAATGAGCAGTTCTTC. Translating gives CASSDHGTSGRYNEQFF.

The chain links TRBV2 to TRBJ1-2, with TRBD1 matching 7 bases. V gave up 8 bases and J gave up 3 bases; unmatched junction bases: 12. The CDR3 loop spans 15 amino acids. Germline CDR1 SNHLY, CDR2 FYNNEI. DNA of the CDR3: TGTGCCAGCGTACCGTACAGGGGTCAAGACTATGGCTACACCTTC. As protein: CASVPYRGQDYGYTF.

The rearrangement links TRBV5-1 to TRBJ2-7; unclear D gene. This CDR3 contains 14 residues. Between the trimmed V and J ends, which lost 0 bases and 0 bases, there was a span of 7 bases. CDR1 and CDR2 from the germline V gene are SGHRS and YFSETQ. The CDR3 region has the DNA TGCGCCAGCAGCTTGGATAGGAGCTCCTACGAGCAGTACTTC. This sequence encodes CASSLDRSSYEQYF.

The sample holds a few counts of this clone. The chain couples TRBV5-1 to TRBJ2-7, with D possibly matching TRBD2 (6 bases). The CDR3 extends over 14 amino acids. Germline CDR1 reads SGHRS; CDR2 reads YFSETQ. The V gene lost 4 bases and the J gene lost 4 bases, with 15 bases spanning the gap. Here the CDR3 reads CASSEGTLGYEQYF. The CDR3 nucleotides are TGCGCCAGCAGCGAGGGGACTTTAGGGTACGAGCAGTACTTC.

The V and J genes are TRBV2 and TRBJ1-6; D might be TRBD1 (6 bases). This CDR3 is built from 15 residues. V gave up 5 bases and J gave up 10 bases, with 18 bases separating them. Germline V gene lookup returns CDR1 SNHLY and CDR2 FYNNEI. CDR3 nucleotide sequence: TGTGCCAGCAGTCCCCCCGAGGGGGAGGGATCACCCCTCCACTTT. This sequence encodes CASSPPEGEGSPLHF. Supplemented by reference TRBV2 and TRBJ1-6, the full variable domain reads EPEVTQTPSHQVTQMGQEVILRCVPISNHLYFYWYRQILGQKVEFLVSFYNNEISEKSEIFDDQFSVERPDGSNFTLKIRSTKLEDSAMYFCASSPPEGEGSPLHFGNGTRLTVT.

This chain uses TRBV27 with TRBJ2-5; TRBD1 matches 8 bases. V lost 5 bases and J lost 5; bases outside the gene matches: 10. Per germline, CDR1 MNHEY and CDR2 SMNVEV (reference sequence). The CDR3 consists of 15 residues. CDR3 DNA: TGTGCCAGCAGTCACGACAGGGGAGCTATCGAGACCCAGTACTTC. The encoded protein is CASSHDRGAIETQYF.

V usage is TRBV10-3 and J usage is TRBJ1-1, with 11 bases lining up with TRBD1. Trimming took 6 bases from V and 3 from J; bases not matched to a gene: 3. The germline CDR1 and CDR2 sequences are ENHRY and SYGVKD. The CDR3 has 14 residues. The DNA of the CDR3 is TGTGCCATCAGCCGGGGACAGGGGGACACTGAAGCTTTCTTT. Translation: CAISRGQGDTEAFF.

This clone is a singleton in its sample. The CDR3 sequence: CASSFGLAGAGGELFF. The CDR3 DNA follows: TGTGCCAGCAGCTTTGGACTAGCGGGAGCCGGCGGGGAGCTGTTTTTT. This sequence joins TRBV5-4 and TRBJ2-2; 13 bases line up with TRBD2. The V and J ends lost 2 bases and 7 bases, in that order; junction bases with no gene match: 5. Germline V gene data show CDR1 as SGHNT and CDR2 as YYREEE (reference sequence). CDR3 length equals 16 residues.

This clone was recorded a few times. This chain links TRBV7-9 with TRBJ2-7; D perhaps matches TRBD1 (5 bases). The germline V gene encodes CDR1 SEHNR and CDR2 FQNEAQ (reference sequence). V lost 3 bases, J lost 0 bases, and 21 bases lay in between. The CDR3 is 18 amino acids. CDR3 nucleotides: TGTGCCAGCAGCTTGACTCCCGTAGTGGACATTAGCTCCTACGAGCAGTACTTC. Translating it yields CASSLTPVVDISSYEQYF. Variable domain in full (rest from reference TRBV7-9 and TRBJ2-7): DTGVSQNPRHKITKRGQNVTFRCDPISEHNRLYWYRQTLGQGPEFLTYFQNEAQLEKSRLLSDRFSAERPKGSFSTLEIQRTEQGDSAMYLCASSLTPVVDISSYEQYFGPGTRLTVT.

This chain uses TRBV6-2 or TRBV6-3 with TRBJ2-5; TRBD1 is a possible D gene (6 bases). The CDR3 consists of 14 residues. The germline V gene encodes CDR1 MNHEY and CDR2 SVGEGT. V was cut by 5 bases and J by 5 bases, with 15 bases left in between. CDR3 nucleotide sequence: TGTGCCAGCAGTGGAACAGGGTCTTGGGAGACCCAGTACTTC. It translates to CASSGTGSWETQYF.

In DNA, the CDR3 is TGTGCCAGCCGAAGCGGGGCAAGAGGCTACACCTTC. Protein sequence: CASRSGARGYTF. This rearrangement joins TRBV6-5 to TRBJ1-2, with D possibly TRBD1 on 5 matching bases. V lost 8 bases and J lost 8, with 15 bases in between. Germline CDR1 and CDR2: MNHEY and SVGAGI. The CDR3 length is 12 residues.

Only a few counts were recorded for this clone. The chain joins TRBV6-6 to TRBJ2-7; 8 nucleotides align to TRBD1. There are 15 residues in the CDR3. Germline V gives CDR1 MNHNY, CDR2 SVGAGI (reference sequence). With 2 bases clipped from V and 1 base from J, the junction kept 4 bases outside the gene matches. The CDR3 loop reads CASSYPGQASYEQYF. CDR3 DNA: TGTGCCAGCAGTTACCCGGGACAGGCGTCCTACGAGCAGTACTTC.

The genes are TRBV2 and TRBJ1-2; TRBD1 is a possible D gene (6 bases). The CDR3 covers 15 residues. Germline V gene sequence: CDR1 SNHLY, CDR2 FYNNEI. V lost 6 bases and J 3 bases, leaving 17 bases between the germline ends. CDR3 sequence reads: CASRSFPGQHYGYTF. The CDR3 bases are TGTGCCAGCAGGAGCTTTCCAGGACAGCACTATGGCTACACCTTC. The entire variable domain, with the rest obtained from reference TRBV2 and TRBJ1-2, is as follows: EPEVTQTPSHQVTQMGQEVILRCVPISNHLYFYWYRQILGQKVEFLVSFYNNEISEKSEIFDDQFSVERPDGSNFTLKIRSTKLEDSAMYFCASRSFPGQHYGYTFGSGTRLTVV.

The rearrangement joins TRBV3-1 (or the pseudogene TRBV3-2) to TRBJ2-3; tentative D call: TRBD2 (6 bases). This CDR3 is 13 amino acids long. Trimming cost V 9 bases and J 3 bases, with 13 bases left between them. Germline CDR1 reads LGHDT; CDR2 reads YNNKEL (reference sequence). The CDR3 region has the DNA TGTGCCAGTTCCCTTGGGGGGACAGATACGCAGTATTTT. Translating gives CASSLGGTDTQYF.

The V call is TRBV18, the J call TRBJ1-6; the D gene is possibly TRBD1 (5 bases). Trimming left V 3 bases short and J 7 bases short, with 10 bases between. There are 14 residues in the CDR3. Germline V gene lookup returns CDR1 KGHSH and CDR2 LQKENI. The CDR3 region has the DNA TGTGCCAGCTCACCGACAGAGCCCAATTCACCCCTCCACTTT. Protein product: CASSPTEPNSPLHF.

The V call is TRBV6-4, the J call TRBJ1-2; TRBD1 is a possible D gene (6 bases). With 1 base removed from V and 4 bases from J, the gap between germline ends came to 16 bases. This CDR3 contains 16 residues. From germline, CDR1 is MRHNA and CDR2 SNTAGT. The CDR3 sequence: CASSDFSGTSVYGYTF. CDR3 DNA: TGTGCCAGCAGTGACTTTTCCGGGACATCAGTCTATGGCTACACCTTC.

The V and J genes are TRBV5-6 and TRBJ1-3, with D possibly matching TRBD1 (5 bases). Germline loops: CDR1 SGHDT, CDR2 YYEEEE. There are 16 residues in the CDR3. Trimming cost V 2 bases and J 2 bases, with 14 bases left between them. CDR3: CASSLRGRGPGNTIYF. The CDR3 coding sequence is TGTGCCAGCAGCTTAAGGGGTAGGGGCCCTGGAAACACCATATATTTT.

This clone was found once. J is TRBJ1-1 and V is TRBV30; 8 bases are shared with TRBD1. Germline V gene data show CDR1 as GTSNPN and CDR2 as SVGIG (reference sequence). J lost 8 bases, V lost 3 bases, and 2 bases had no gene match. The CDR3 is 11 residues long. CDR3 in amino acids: CAWSRDREAFF. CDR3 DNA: TGTGCCTGGAGCAGGGACAGGGAAGCTTTCTTT.

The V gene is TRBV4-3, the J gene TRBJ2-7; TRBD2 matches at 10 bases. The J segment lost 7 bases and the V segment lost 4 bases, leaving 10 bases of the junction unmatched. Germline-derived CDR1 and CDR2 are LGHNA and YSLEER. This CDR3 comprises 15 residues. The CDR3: CASSPVAGGSLEQYF. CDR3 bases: TGCGCCAGCAGCCCGGTAGCGGGGGGCTCCCTGGAGCAGTACTTC.

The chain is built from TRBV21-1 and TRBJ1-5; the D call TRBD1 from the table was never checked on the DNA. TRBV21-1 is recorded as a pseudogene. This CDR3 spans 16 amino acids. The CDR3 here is CASSKVFQGGPQPQHF. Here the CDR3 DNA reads TGTGCCAGCAGCAAAGTTTTCCAAGGGGGTCCCCAGCCCCAGCATTTT.

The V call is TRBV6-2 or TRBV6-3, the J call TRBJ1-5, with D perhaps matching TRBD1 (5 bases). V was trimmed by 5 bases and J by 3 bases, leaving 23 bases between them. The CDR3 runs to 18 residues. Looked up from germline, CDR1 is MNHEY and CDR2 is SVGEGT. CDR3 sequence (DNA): TGTGCCAGCAGTGCAGGGTGGCAGGTCGCCCGTAACAATCAGCCCCAGCATTTT. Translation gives CASSAGWQVARNNQPQHF.

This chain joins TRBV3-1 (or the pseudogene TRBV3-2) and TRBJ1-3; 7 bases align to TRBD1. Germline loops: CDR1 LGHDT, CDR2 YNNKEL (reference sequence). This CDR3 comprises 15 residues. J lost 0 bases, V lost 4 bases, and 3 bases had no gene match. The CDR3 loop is CASSRDRASGNTIYF. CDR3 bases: TGTGCCAGCAGCCGTGACAGGGCCTCTGGAAACACCATATATTTT.